Shown below are 32 T cell receptor beta chains from a single sample sequenced in a study of shared clonotypes between healthy human individuals. Sequencing used immunoSEQ multiplex PCR; TCRdb keeps in-frame clones, though not all of them. Altogether fewer than 1.8 million clones are present, less than 99% being singletons, with the ten largest covering about 0.4%. The sample taken for sequencing was naive CD4+ T cells sorted from blood. The subset here: CD45RA+ positively selected. The receptors were sampled from a man in his thirties or forties in good health.

This rearrangement joins TRBV7-9 to TRBJ2-1, with 8 bases lining up with TRBD1. Germline assignment: CDR1 SEHNR and CDR2 FQNEAQ (reference sequence). V shed 4 bases, J shed 1 base, and the junction held 3 bases outside the gene matches. The CDR3 loop spans 15 amino acids. CDR3 sequence: CASSWGQASYNEQFF. The CDR3 DNA reads as TGTGCCAGCAGCTGGGGACAGGCATCCTACAATGAGCAGTTCTTC.

V usage is TRBV5-6 and J usage is TRBJ2-7; possibly TRBD1 for D (6 bases). V lost 2 bases to trimming and J lost 1 base, with 13 bases between them. The CDR3 has 15 residues. CDR1 is SGHDT and CDR2 is YYEEEE in the germline V gene. The CDR3 DNA is TGTGCCAGCAGCTTTTACATCGGGACATCCTACGAGCAGTACTTC. Its translation is CASSFYIGTSYEQYF.

V usage is TRBV7-9 and J usage is TRBJ1-4; the match to TRBD1 covers 11 bases. CDR3 size: 18 residues. Germline loops: CDR1 SEHNR, CDR2 FQNEAQ (reference sequence). The J segment lost 0 bases and the V segment lost 5 bases, leaving 8 bases of the junction unmatched. The CDR3 reads CASSPGQGATATNEKLFF. In nucleotides, the CDR3 is TGTGCCAGCAGCCCCGGACAGGGGGCAACCGCAACTAATGAAAAACTGTTTTTT. Complete variable domain (other parts from reference TRBV7-9 and TRBJ1-4): DTGVSQNPRHKITKRGQNVTFRCDPISEHNRLYWYRQTLGQGPEFLTYFQNEAQLEKSRLLSDRFSAERPKGSFSTLEIQRTEQGDSAMYLCASSPGQGATATNEKLFFGSGTQLSVL.

Remarks on this clone: Other DNA sequences in this specimen translate into the identical CDR3. The J gene is TRBJ1-5, the V gene TRBV7-8, with D hard to call. V lost 4 bases and J 4 bases, leaving 8 bases between the germline ends. Germline V lookup: CDR1 SGHVS, CDR2 FQNEAQ. This CDR3 contains 13 residues. The CDR3: CASSSDRNQPQHF. CDR3 nucleotide sequence: TGTGCCAGCAGCTCGGACCGAAATCAGCCCCAGCATTTT.

This clone came up once. The chain links TRBV5-1 to TRBJ2-3; the match to TRBD2 covers 9 bases. The CDR3 is 16 amino acids. The J segment lost 4 bases and the V segment lost 3 bases, leaving 9 bases of the junction unmatched. Per germline, CDR1 SGHRS and CDR2 YFSETQ. As DNA, the CDR3 is TGCGCCAGCAGCTCCGAGCCAGCGGGAGGAGCAGATACGCAGTATTTT. It codes for CASSSEPAGGADTQYF.

As regards this clone: Other DNA sequences in this sample translate to the same CDR3. This chain joins TRBV11-2 and TRBJ2-5; TRBD1 matches at 8 bases. Germline V gene lookup returns CDR1 SGHAT and CDR2 FQNNGV. The length of the CDR3 is 14 residues. The ends lost 5 bases at V and 2 bases at J; junction bases unmatched: 4. CDR3 sequence reads: CASSPTGVQETQYF. The CDR3 DNA reads as TGTGCCAGCAGCCCGACAGGGGTACAAGAGACCCAGTACTTC.

The rearrangement links TRBV29-1 to TRBJ1-2; no definite D call. V was trimmed by 7 bases and J by 7 bases, leaving 19 bases between them. Germline CDR1 and CDR2: SQVTM and ANQGSEA. The CDR3 loop spans 13 amino acids. The CDR3 protein is CSARTGSVGGYTF. CDR3 bases: TGCAGCGCCCGGACGGGGAGTGTAGGTGGCTACACCTTC.

This clone was recorded only once. The V gene is TRBV28, the J gene TRBJ2-2; 15 nucleotides agree with TRBD2. The CDR3 sequence is 16 residues long. The J segment lost 5 bases and the V segment lost 6 bases, leaving 4 bases of the junction unmatched. Germline CDR1 reads MDHEN; CDR2 reads SYDVKM. This CDR3 reads CASSPGTSGRTGELFF. CDR3 DNA: TGTGCCAGCAGCCCTGGGACTAGCGGGAGGACCGGGGAGCTGTTTTTT.

The chain is built from TRBV19 and TRBJ2-1; D gene unclear. The CDR3 loop spans 13 amino acids. CDR1 and CDR2 from the germline V gene are LNHDA and SQIVND (reference sequence). Trimming stripped 7 bases from V and 6 bases from J, with 13 bases between. CDR3 in DNA: TGTGCCAGTAAAAGGGTGTTCGCCAATGAGCAGTTCTTC. Translated, it gives CASKRVFANEQFF.

This clone was counted a single time. V usage is TRBV29-1 and J usage is TRBJ2-3, with 11 bases that match TRBD2. The V gene end was trimmed by 7 bases and the J gene end by 4 bases; junction bases not matched to a gene: 7. The CDR3 sequence is 14 residues long. Germline CDR1 reads SQVTM; CDR2 reads ANQGSEA. The CDR3 is CSASTSGKSDTQYF. CDR3 sequence (DNA): TGCAGCGCCTCGACTAGCGGGAAATCAGATACGCAGTATTTT.

Regarding this clone: Other DNA sequences in this sample translate to the same CDR3. V and J are TRBV9 and TRBJ2-7; 8 bases fit TRBD1. Germline V lookup: CDR1 SGDLS, CDR2 YYNGEE. Trimming cost V 2 bases and J 6 bases; bases outside gene matches: 4. This CDR3 is 13 amino acids long. The CDR3 nucleotides read TGTGCCAGCAGCGTGGCAGGGGGCGGCGAGCAGTACTTC. Translation gives CASSVAGGGEQYF.

This chain joins TRBV9 and TRBJ2-1; D is unclear. V was trimmed by 4 bases and J by 7 bases, leaving 6 bases between them. Looked up from germline, CDR1 is SGDLS and CDR2 is YYNGEE. CDR3 length: 11 amino acids. In DNA form, the CDR3 reads TGTGCCAGCAGCATCCATAATGAGCAGTTCTTC. This sequence encodes CASSIHNEQFF.

This clone was observed once. The rearrangement links TRBV11-2 to TRBJ1-2, with D unresolved. CDR1 SGHAT and CDR2 FQNNGV come from the germline V gene. V gave up 3 bases and J gave up 8 bases, with 10 bases separating them. CDR3 length: 12 residues. DNA of the CDR3: TGTGCCAGCAGCTTCCCAGTGGAAGGCTACACCTTC. This sequence encodes CASSFPVEGYTF.

This rearrangement joins TRBV5-1 to TRBJ1-1; 7 bases map to TRBD1. Trimming at V came to 4 bases and at J to 5 bases, leaving 8 bases not matched to a gene. CDR3 length equals 14 residues. Germline-derived CDR1 and CDR2 are SGHRS and YFSETQ. CDR3 sequence (DNA): TGCGCCAGCAGCACCTGGACAGGCGGGACTGAAGCTTTCTTT. It codes for CASSTWTGGTEAFF.

The V call is TRBV6-5, the J call TRBJ2-7; D is perhaps TRBD2 (5 bases). V dropped 5 bases and J dropped 0 bases, with 14 bases sitting between them. CDR1 and CDR2 from the germline V gene are MNHEY and SVGAGI. This CDR3 region has 15 residues. This chain's CDR3 is CASSRHRGYSYEQYF. The CDR3 nucleotides are TGTGCCAGCAGTCGCCACCGCGGGTACTCCTACGAGCAGTACTTC.

The rearrangement uses TRBV5-4 and TRBJ2-5; D unresolved. V shed 0 bases and J shed 5 bases, with 8 bases lying between them. The CDR3 spans 13 residues. Germline V gene lookup returns CDR1 SGHNT and CDR2 YYREEE (reference sequence). CDR3 nucleotide sequence: TGTGCCAGCAGCTTGGGACGGCGGGAGACCCAGTACTTC. Amino acid sequence: CASSLGRRETQYF. The full variable domain, with the rest looked up from reference TRBV5-4 and TRBJ2-5, is ETGVTQSPTHLIKTRGQQVTLRCSSQSGHNTVSWYQQALGQGPQFIFQYYREEENGRGNFPPRFSGLQFPNYSSELNVNALELDDSALYLCASSLGRRETQYFGPGTRLLVL.

The chain uses TRBV5-5 and TRBJ2-7, with no clear D. Germline CDR1 is SGHKS and CDR2 is YYEKEE (reference sequence). The CDR3 is made up of 13 amino acids. V was trimmed by 1 base and J by 6 bases, leaving 11 bases between them. The chain's CDR3 is CASSLIGGPEQYF. CDR3 DNA sequence: TGTGCCAGCAGCTTGATAGGTGGCCCCGAGCAGTACTTC.

The chain couples TRBV30 to TRBJ2-7; no firm D call. V gave up 2 bases and J gave up 5 bases, with 19 bases separating them. Germline values: CDR1 GTSNPN, CDR2 SVGIG (reference sequence). This CDR3 is 15 amino acids long. The CDR3 coding sequence is TGTGCCTGGAGTATATCGAACTTGGTTCGACACGAGCAGTACTTC. This gives the protein CAWSISNLVRHEQYF.

This clone has just one count. The gene calls are TRBV15 and TRBJ1-5; weak D call: TRBD1 (5 bases). Germline V gives CDR1 LNHNV, CDR2 YYDKDF (reference sequence). The V gene lost 3 bases and the J gene lost 7 bases, with 16 bases spanning the gap. This CDR3 is 15 amino acids long. The CDR3, as DNA: TGTGCCACCAGCAGTCCAGGGATGGGAACCCAGCCCCAGCATTTT. It codes for CATSSPGMGTQPQHF.

The rearrangement joins TRBV14 to TRBJ2-7, with D tentatively TRBD2 (6 bases). The V gene's germline CDR1 is SGHDN and CDR2 FVKESK. V lost 10 bases to trimming and J lost 4 bases, with 23 bases between them. This CDR3 spans 15 amino acids. This CDR3 is CANPGRRRVLYEQYF. CDR3 bases: TGTGCCAACCCAGGGAGACGGAGGGTTCTTTACGAGCAGTACTTC.

The chain employs TRBV7-2 and TRBJ2-5, with D possibly being TRBD2 (6 bases). Trimming left V 2 bases short and J 5 bases short, with 24 bases between. The CDR3 totals 18 residues. Germline V lookup: CDR1 SGHTA, CDR2 FQGNSA. For the CDR3, the DNA is TGTGCCAGCAGCTTATTCATGTGGGAGGACCAGTCCGTCGAGACCCAGTACTTC. It yields the protein CASSLFMWEDQSVETQYF.

The V and J genes are TRBV11-3 and TRBJ2-7, with TRBD2 as a possible D gene (5 bases). Trimming removed 5 bases from V and 2 bases from J, with 16 bases in between. The CDR3 totals 15 residues. Germline assignment: CDR1 SGHNT and CDR2 YENEEA. As DNA, the CDR3 is TGTGCCAGCAGCCCCGGGATGTGGCTCCCCTACGAGCAGTACTTC. Amino acid sequence: CASSPGMWLPYEQYF.

The chain links TRBV5-4 to TRBJ1-2; 9 nucleotides line up with TRBD1. J lost 4 bases, V lost 4 bases, and 5 bases had no gene match. CDR3 length equals 14 residues. Looked up from germline, CDR1 is SGHNT and CDR2 is YYREEE (reference sequence). CDR3 coding DNA: TGTGCCAGCAGCAGGGACAGGGCGACCTATGGCTACACCTTC. Amino acids: CASSRDRATYGYTF. Supplemented by reference TRBV5-4 and TRBJ1-2, the full variable domain reads ETGVTQSPTHLIKTRGQQVTLRCSSQSGHNTVSWYQQALGQGPQFIFQYYREEENGRGNFPPRFSGLQFPNYSSELNVNALELDDSALYLCASSRDRATYGYTFGSGTRLTVV.

CDR3 protein: CASSLPSTVNTF. The CDR3 bases are TGTGCCAGCAGCTTACCTTCGACCGTGAATACCTTC. This chain connects TRBV28 to TRBJ1-2; D is uncertain. This CDR3 region has 12 residues. Trimming took 6 bases from V and 14 from J, leaving 19 bases between them. Germline V gene lookup returns CDR1 MDHEN and CDR2 SYDVKM.

The chain is built from TRBV28 and TRBJ2-6, with unresolved D. This CDR3 is 14 amino acids long. Trimming shortened V by 9 bases and J by 2 bases, and 11 bases separated the two germline ends. Germline V CDR1 and CDR2: MDHEN, SYDVKM. The CDR3 is CASRLDTGANVLTF. Here the CDR3 DNA reads TGTGCCAGTAGACTTGACACTGGGGCCAACGTCCTGACTTTC.

The chain couples TRBV29-1 to TRBJ2-1; 10 bases line up with TRBD1. Germline trimming cut 0 bases from V and 10 bases from J; bases unmatched to any gene: 12. Germline values: CDR1 SQVTM, CDR2 ANQGSEA. There are 16 residues in the CDR3. CDR3 region: CSVEEGWDRGLREQFF. CDR3 in DNA: TGCAGCGTTGAAGAGGGCTGGGACAGGGGTTTACGGGAGCAGTTCTTC.

The J gene is TRBJ2-7, the V gene TRBV7-9, with TRBD1 as a possible D gene (6 bases). The CDR3 is made up of 16 amino acids. V lost 2 bases, J lost 0 bases, and 14 bases lay in between. The germline CDR1 and CDR2 sequences are SEHNR and FQNEAQ (reference sequence). This chain's CDR3 is CASSLSFRGSSYEQYF. CDR3 sequence (DNA): TGTGCCAGCAGCTTATCTTTCAGGGGTAGCTCCTACGAGCAGTACTTC.

The chain uses TRBV18 and TRBJ1-1; D may be TRBD1 (5 bases). Germline-derived CDR1 and CDR2 are KGHSH and LQKENI. The CDR3 runs to 13 residues. V gave up 3 bases and J gave up 8 bases, with 13 bases separating them. The CDR3 is CASSPLGPTEAFF. The CDR3, as DNA: TGTGCCAGCTCACCGCTGGGACCAACAGAAGCTTTCTTT.

The rearrangement joins TRBV18 to TRBJ2-7, with D maybe TRBD2 (5 bases). Germline V gives CDR1 KGHSH, CDR2 LQKENI. The V end was cut by 6 bases, the J end by 6 bases, with 21 bases between. The CDR3 spans 15 residues. The CDR3 coding sequence is TGTGCCAGCTCGCCGAGTCGGGGAGTCTCTCTCGAGCAGTACTTC. Its protein is CASSPSRGVSLEQYF.

The rearrangement uses TRBV4-1 and TRBJ2-7; D may be TRBD1 (6 bases). Trimming left V 0 bases short and J 2 bases short, with 11 bases between. Germline CDR1 and CDR2: MGHRA and YSYEKL. The CDR3 consists of 15 residues. DNA of the CDR3: TGCGCCAGCAGCCAAGAGGGACATTCGACCTACGAGCAGTACTTC. Amino acid sequence: CASSQEGHSTYEQYF.

The chain joins TRBV29-1 to TRBJ2-7, with D unclear. This CDR3 spans 12 amino acids. The germline V gene has CDR1 SQVTM and CDR2 ANQGSEA. The CDR3 region has the DNA TGCAGTGTACTTTGGGGTTGGTACGAGCAGTACTTC. Amino acid sequence: CSVLWGWYEQYF.

The genes are TRBV7-9 and TRBJ2-2; possibly TRBD2 for D (5 bases). Trimming left V 5 bases short and J 5 bases short, with 15 bases between. This CDR3 is built from 15 residues. CDR1 and CDR2 from the germline V gene are SEHNR and FQNEAQ (reference sequence). As DNA, the CDR3 is TGTGCCAGCAGCCCCGGGGAGCGGAAAACCGGGGAGCTGTTTTTT. Translating it yields CASSPGERKTGELFF.